These T cell receptor beta chains were read from a single sample in a study of stem cell transplantation in POMP-related autoinflammatory disease. Assay used: immunoSEQ multiplex PCR; TCRdb lists only in-frame clones, some missing. This sample has roughly 32,000 clones, with 70% to 90% found just once. Sequencing was performed on CD4+ T cells from PBMCs, taken before stem cell transplantation. These receptors originate from a human donor with POMP-related autoinflammation and immune dysregulation (PRAID). Each CDR3 is given with its conserved first and last residue. The D gene is left open where the match is weak. Not all rows give a size; the values are once, few, many and, for expanded clones, a class.

J | D | V | size | DNA | CDR3
TRBJ1-1 | . | TRBV5-1 | . | TGCGCCAGCAGCTTGCGAGGGCTTGGCACTGAAGCTTTCTTT | CASSLRGLGTEAFF
TRBJ1-5 | TRBD1 | TRBV28 | . | TGTGCCAGCAGTTTACTCGACAGGGTCAATCAGCCCCAGCATTTT | CASSLLDRVNQPQHF
TRBJ2-5 | TRBD1 | TRBV6-5 | . | TGTGCCAGCGGGGACAGCCCATTACAAGAGACCCAGTACTTC | CASGDSPLQETQYF
TRBJ1-2 | . | TRBV5-4 | . | TGTGCCAGCAGCCCAAAGGGGGGTGGTCCCTATGGCTACACCTTC | CASSPKGGGPYGYTF
TRBJ2-3 | TRBD2 | TRBV6-6 | . | TGTGCCAGCAGTTACGGACTAGCGGGAGACACAGATACGCAGTATTTT | CASSYGLAGDTDTQYF
TRBJ2-3 | . | TRBV12-5 | . | TGTGCTAGTGGTTTGGCGACCTTGGGAGATACGCAGTATTTT | CASGLATLGDTQYF
TRBJ2-1 | . | TRBV18 | . | TGTGCCAGCTCCGAGACCTACAATGAGCAGTTCTTC | CASSETYNEQFF
TRBJ2-5 | . | TRBV6-4 | . | TGTGCCAGCAGTGGTCTAGCATCTGGGGAGACCCAGTACTTC | CASSGLASGETQYF
TRBJ1-1 | . | TRBV19 | few | TGTGCCAGTACCCCGGGACACCTGAACACTGAAGCTTTCTTT | CASTPGHLNTEAFF
TRBJ2-1 | TRBD2 | TRBV5-1 | . | TGCGCCAGCAGCCCATCCGGGGGGGGACAGTTCTTC | CASSPSGGGQFF
TRBJ2-2 | TRBD1 | TRBV5-1 | . | TGCGCCAGCAGCCACGGACAGGGCACCGGGGAGCTGTTTTTT | CASSHGQGTGELFF
TRBJ1-1 | . | TRBV28 | . | TGTGCCAGCAGCGGGACACCTAACACTGAAGCTTTCTTT | CASSGTPNTEAFF
TRBJ2-1 | . | TRBV5-1 | . | TGCGCCAGCAGCTTGGTCGGTGGGGTCTCAAACGGCAATGAGCAGTTCTTC | CASSLVGGVSNGNEQFF
TRBJ1-1 | . | TRBV6-1 | . | TGTGCCAGCAGCGTCGACAGTACCACTGAAGCTTTCTTT | CASSVDSTTEAFF
TRBJ1-3 | . | TRBV5-1 | few | TGCGCCAGCAGTTCTATCTCTGGAAACACCATATATTTT | CASSSISGNTIYF
TRBJ2-7 | . | TRBV6-5 | once | TGTGCCAGCAGCCGAGGTCGGGGACCCCGATACGAGCAGTACTTC | CASSRGRGPRYEQYF
TRBJ1-6 | . | TRBV19 | few | TGTGCCAGTAGTATTGTAGAGGGGAACAATTCACCCCTCCACTTT | CASSIVEGNNSPLHF
TRBJ2-3 | . | TRBV6-1 | . | TGTGCCAGCAGCGTCTGGGGAGATACGCAGTATTTT | CASSVWGDTQYF
TRBJ1-6 | . | TRBV7-7 | . | TGTGCCAGCAGCTTACGTCCACGAAAAGGCTATAATTCACCCCTCCACTTT | CASSLRPRKGYNSPLHF
TRBJ1-1 | . | TRBV13 | . | TGTGCCAGCAGTTCTCCGGTAGGAGACAAGAACACTGAAGCTTTCTTT | CASSSPVGDKNTEAFF
TRBJ2-7 | . | TRBV28 | . | TGTGCCAGCAGTTTGGCAAATCTACGGGGTTTGGAAGGATACGAGCAGTACTTC | CASSLANLRGLEGYEQYF
TRBJ1-3 | . | TRBV6-5 | . | TGTGCCAGCAGGGCTCTGGTAGGCTCTGGAAACACCATATATTTT | CASRALVGSGNTIYF
TRBJ1-2 | . | TRBV7-9 | . | TGTGCCAGCAGCCCGGACACTACTTATGGCTACACCTTC | CASSPDTTYGYTF
TRBJ2-1 | . | TRBV2 | . | TGTGCCAGCAGTGTGGAGACCTTACGGGCCCACAATGAGCAGTTCTTC | CASSVETLRAHNEQFF
TRBJ1-2 | . | TRBV5-1 | . | TGCGCCAGCAGCTTGGACAGGGATCTTAACTATGGCTACACCTTC | CASSLDRDLNYGYTF
TRBJ2-5 | . | TRBV7-9 | . | TGTGCCAGCAGCCCCGGACAGTTTGGAGACCAAGAGACCCAGTACTTC | CASSPGQFGDQETQYF
TRBJ2-1 | . | TRBV25-1 | . | TGTGCCAGCAGTGAAGAGTCCTACAATGAGCAGTTCTTC | CASSEESYNEQFF